This T cell receptor beta chain was found in a study of blood T cell repertoires in COVID-19. Study as a whole: COVID-19 samples collected from the United States, Italy and Spain covered acute and convalescent phases. PBMCs, B-cell-depleted T cells, or T cells were the source of the cDNA or gDNA that made up the material.

Per the original methods: Estimated nucleated cell counts came from reference gene primer amplification. Sequenced by immunoSEQ multiplex PCR; TCRdb stores in-frame clones only, minus some. From that table come the V and J calls and clone size; the DNA was used to work out D and trimming. Among some 76,000 clones listed, roughly nine tenths were seen once. The receptor was derived from an elderly man in a cohort sampled during active COVID-19. Sequencing was done on a sample of peripheral blood.

The CDR3 protein is CASSLDTPRGFSTDTQYF. CDR3 sequence (DNA): TGCGCCAGCAGCTTGGACACGCCACGCGGATTTAGCACAGATACGCAGTATTTT. This chain links TRBV5-1 with TRBJ2-3, with no clear D. The CDR3 is made up of 18 amino acids. The V and J ends lost 0 bases and 0 bases respectively, with 17 bases between them. CDR1 is SGHRS, CDR2 YFSETQ, per germline.